This TCR beta chain was retrieved from a study of blood T cell repertoires in COVID-19. The germline gives CDR1 SEHNR, CDR2 FQNEAQ (reference sequence). This CDR3 region has 15 residues. Trimming pared 6 bases from V and 5 bases from J, leaving 18 bases between. Libraries were prepared by immunoSEQ multiplex PCR; TCRdb keeps only in-frame clonotypes and omits some of them. Of approximately 150,000 clones listed, 75% to 90% are singletons. Source material: peripheral blood. The sequence derives from a man in his forties or fifties who had recovered from COVID-19. J is TRBJ2-3 and V is TRBV7-9; tentative D call: TRBD2 (6 bases). The chain's CDR3 is CASRPPLRGGDTQYF. The CDR3 DNA reads as TGTGCCAGCAGACCTCCCCTCCGGGGAGGAGATACGCAGTATTTT.